What follows are 6 T cell receptor beta chains derived from one specimen sequenced in a study of CXCR3-negative and CXCR3-positive naive CD8 T cells. The study, taken as a whole, reports: Hydrophobicity of TRB CDR3s was greater in CXCR3-positive naive cells than in CXCR3-negative naive cells.

Which antigens these TCRs recognize remains unknown. Each TRB cDNA library was prepared by 5' RACE (with UMI labels). TCRdb reprocessed the 5' RACE reads and reports one entry per CDR3 protein, with no DNA. Its table lists some 130,000 distinct CDR3 sequences. The material sequenced was naive CXCR3+ CD8+ T cells from blood. Subset given: CD45RO-CCR7+CD27+CD95- naive CD8+ T cells expressing CXCR3 (TNR3+). These receptors came from a human donor in good health. Some clones in this sample may be carry-over from other donors' samples.

The rearrangement joins TRBV20-1 to TRBJ2-1; absent DNA, TCRdb's TRBD2 call cannot be checked. The CDR3 is 15 residues long. Germline CDR1 DFQATT, CDR2 SNEGSKA (reference sequence). The CDR3 reads CSARVPDYRRNEQFF.

The chain joins TRBV12-3 or TRBV12-4 to TRBJ2-5; TCRdb picks TRBD2, but there is no DNA to check that call. The CDR3 covers 16 residues. The CDR3 reads CASSFRTSGFQETQYF.

The gene calls are TRBV3-1 and TRBJ2-1; TCRdb gives TRBD1 as the D gene, but with no DNA this cannot be confirmed. Germline-derived CDR1 and CDR2 are LGHDT and YNNKEL (reference sequence). The CDR3 has 14 amino acids. CDR3 sequence: CASSRGGLDNEQFF.

This rearrangement joins TRBV6-5 to TRBJ2-7; TCRdb lists TRBD2, though no DNA is available to test this call. The germline gives CDR1 MNHEY, CDR2 SVGAGI. CDR3 size: 13 residues. CDR3 loop: CASSLKGGYEQYF.

This chain connects TRBV12-3 or TRBV12-4 to TRBJ1-4. The CDR3 runs to 11 residues. This CDR3 reads CASRSVGELFF.

V and J are TRBV29-1 and TRBJ2-1; the D call from TCRdb, TRBD1, cannot be confirmed without DNA. There are 14 residues in the CDR3. Germline-derived CDR1 and CDR2 are SQVTM and ANQGSEA. The CDR3: CSVEGSVRVNEQFF.